This TCR beta chain was captured in a study of T-cell memory formation after mild COVID-19. Germline loops: CDR1 MGHDK, CDR2 SYGVNS. This CDR3 is built from 14 residues. V lost 7 bases and J lost 3, with 15 bases in between. Constant-segment primers and 5'RACE yielded cDNA libraries for TCR alpha and TCR beta, each carrying sample barcodes and UMIs. Using its own MiXCR run on the 5' RACE reads, TCRdb lists one record per CDR3 protein. The sample yields more than 100,000 distinct CDR3 sequences, about 6% seen once. Study findings and constraints: Some SARS-CoV-2-responding clones were already detected in memory before infection.

Points on this clonotype: Its matching antigen is unknown.

Sequencing was carried out using PBMCs or a T cell subset sorted from them (not recorded which). The TCR sequence derives from an adult woman who had mild COVID-19 (a few samples of this study predate the infection). Cell type and time point are not known. V is TRBV25-1 and J is TRBJ1-1; possibly TRBD1 for D (5 bases). CDR3: CASTPLGLDTEAFF. In DNA, the CDR3 is TGTGCCAGCACCCCACTGGGGCTGGACACTGAAGCTTTCTTT. Full variable domain (outside the CDR3, taken from reference TRBV25-1 and TRBJ1-1): EADIYQTPRYLVIGTGKKITLECSQTMGHDKMYWYQQDPGMELHLIHYSYGVNSTEKGDLSSESTVSRIRTEHFPLTLESARPSHTSQYLCASTPLGLDTEAFFGQGTRLTVV.